This T cell receptor (beta chain) came from a study of beta chain features in type 1 diabetes. For the study at large: The study found patients and healthy donors alike in age, gender and cell yields.

The V gene's germline CDR1 is SGHRS and CDR2 YFSETQ. This CDR3 comprises 16 residues. V was pared by 3 bases and J by 1 base, with 16 bases between. Sequencing targeted expressed TCRB transcripts, as all isolated RNA had been reverse transcribed. Here immunoSEQ multiplex PCR was the method, and the copy in TCRdb shows in-frame clones only, minus some. The sample lists about 150,000 clones, about a tenth occurring once. Study results and limitations: In every one of the four CD4+ subsets, TCRB CDR3s were moderately but significantly shorter in Type 1 diabetes patients.

About this clone itself: Its target is unknown.

The authors obtained over 95% purity in all sorted populations. The chain is built from TRBV5-1 and TRBJ1-1; D is uncertain. This receptor was taken from a man between 25 and 39 years old with type 1 diabetes. Source material: central memory CD4+ T cells from blood. CDR3 sequence reads: CASSSRGVGANTEAFF. The CDR3 DNA reads TGCGCCAGCAGCTCCCGTGGCGTGGGAGCGAACACTGAAGCTTTCTTT.